The present T cell receptor (beta chain) was sequenced within a study of blood T cell repertoires in COVID-19. Overall study context: The cDNA or gDNA used as material had been derived from T cells, B-cell-depleted T cells, or PBMCs.

Under the authors' procedure: Scientists estimated how many nucleated cells there were by amplifying reference gene primers. Sequencing was performed with immunoSEQ multiplex PCR; in TCRdb, only in-frame clones are kept and a portion is missing. V, J and clone size derive from that table, while D and trimming were established from the DNA sequence. Among some 270,000 clones listed, approximately 91% were seen once. The TCR originated in a man over 45 with acute or convalescent COVID-19. The sample comprised peripheral blood.

CDR3 nucleotide sequence: TGTGCCAGCAGCTTGGGGGACAGTTTGCCCCAGCATTTT. It yields the protein CASSLGDSLPQHF. V and J are TRBV5-5 and TRBJ1-5; 7 bases match TRBD1. This CDR3 region has 13 residues. The V gene's germline CDR1 is SGHKS and CDR2 YYEKEE (reference sequence). V trimming: 0 bases; J trimming: 9 bases; junction bases outside the gene matches: 3.